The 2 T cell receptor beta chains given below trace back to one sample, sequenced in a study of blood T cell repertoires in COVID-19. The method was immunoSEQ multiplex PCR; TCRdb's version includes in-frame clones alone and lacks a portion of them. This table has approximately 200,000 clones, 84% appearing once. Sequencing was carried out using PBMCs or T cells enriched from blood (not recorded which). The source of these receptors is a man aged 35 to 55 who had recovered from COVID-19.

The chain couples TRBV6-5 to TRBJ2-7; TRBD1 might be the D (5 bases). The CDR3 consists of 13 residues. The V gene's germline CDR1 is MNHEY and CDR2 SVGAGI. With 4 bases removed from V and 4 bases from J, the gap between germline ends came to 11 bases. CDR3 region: CASSSGLGYEQYF. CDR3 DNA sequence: TGTGCCAGCAGTTCAGGGTTGGGGTACGAGCAGTACTTC.

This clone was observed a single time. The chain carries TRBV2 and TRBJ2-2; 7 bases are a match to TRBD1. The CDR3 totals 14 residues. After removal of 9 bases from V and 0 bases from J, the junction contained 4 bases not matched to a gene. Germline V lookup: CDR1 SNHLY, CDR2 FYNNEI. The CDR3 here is CARRQGANTGELFF. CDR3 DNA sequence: TGTGCCAGGCGACAGGGAGCGAACACCGGGGAGCTGTTTTTT.